The 26 T cell receptor beta chains given below trace back to one sample, sequenced in a study of control samples from healthy donors and cancer patients. Produced via immunoSEQ multiplex PCR; TCRdb's table is partial and in-frame only. Altogether approximately 100,000 clones are present, roughly 92% being singletons, with the ten largest covering 3%. Sequencing used blood. These receptors originate from a human donor in good health. The donor label of this sample is uncertain.

The V gene is TRBV24-1, the J gene TRBJ1-5; 9 bases fit TRBD1. This CDR3 region has 15 residues. Germline CDR1 KGHDR, CDR2 SFDVKD. Germline trimming cut 4 bases from V and 4 bases from J; bases unmatched to any gene: 4. The CDR3 sequence is CATSEPGQGNQPQHF. In DNA form, the CDR3 reads TGTGCCACCAGTGAACCGGGACAGGGTAATCAGCCCCAGCATTTT.

The chain is built from TRBV6-5 and TRBJ1-4; 11 bases fit TRBD1. The CDR3 length is 15 residues. Losses at the gene ends were 6 bases for V and 8 bases for J; bases not matched to a gene: 8. The germline V gene encodes CDR1 MNHEY and CDR2 SVGAGI. This chain's CDR3 is CASSRRDRGTEKLFF. Written as DNA, the CDR3 is TGTGCCAGCAGCCGCAGGGACAGGGGGACGGAAAAACTGTTTTTT.

Points on this clone: The germline gene is not matched at one end of the junction; a read error may be the cause. The sample contains more than one DNA sequence encoding this CDR3. The chain is built from TRBV2 and TRBJ1-1; 7 positions agree with TRBD1. This CDR3 spans 12 amino acids. Germline V gene lookup returns CDR1 SNHLY and CDR2 FYNNEI. The CDR3 DNA follows: TGCGTACAGGGGAGGGTCGACACTGAAGCTTTCTTT. Its translation is CVQGRVDTEAFF.

This chain joins TRBV28 and TRBJ1-1; D is ambiguous. The V end was cut by 7 bases, the J end by 2 bases, with 14 bases between. CDR1 and CDR2 (germline): MDHEN, SYDVKM. The CDR3 sequence is 14 residues long. Here the CDR3 DNA reads TGTGCCAGCACGGGTGGCAGCCAAAACACTGAAGCTTTCTTT. It is translated as CASTGGSQNTEAFF.

The gene calls are TRBV10-1 and TRBJ2-3; TRBD2 might be the D (5 bases). This CDR3 has 13 residues. Between the trimmed V and J ends, which lost 0 bases and 6 bases, there was a span of 7 bases. Germline loops: CDR1 WNHNN, CDR2 SYGVQD (reference sequence). In DNA, the CDR3 is TGCGCCAGCAGTGAGTCGACTATCGATACGCAGTATTTT. Its translation is CASSESTIDTQYF.

This clone occurred once. The rearrangement uses TRBV18 and TRBJ2-7, with 8 positions matching TRBD2. CDR1 and CDR2 (germline): KGHSH, LQKENI. The J segment lost 3 bases and the V segment lost 6 bases, leaving 10 bases of the junction unmatched. The length of the CDR3 is 15 residues. CDR3 DNA: TGTGCCAGCTCCCTCGAGGCGGGGGGATTCTACGAGCAGTACTTC. Its protein is CASSLEAGGFYEQYF.

This chain connects TRBV9 to TRBJ1-5, with D hard to call. V lost 0 bases to trimming and J lost 0 bases, with 7 bases between them. Germline V gives CDR1 SGDLS, CDR2 YYNGEE. The CDR3 has 15 residues. Here the CDR3 DNA reads TGTGCCAGCAGCGTAGTTCCGGATAGCAATCAGCCCCAGCATTTT. Translating it yields CASSVVPDSNQPQHF.

The chain couples TRBV5-4 to TRBJ2-5; 10 bases are shared with TRBD1. Looked up from germline, CDR1 is SGHNT and CDR2 is YYREEE (reference sequence). V trimming: 4 bases; J trimming: 10 bases; junction bases outside the gene matches: 13. The length of the CDR3 is 15 residues. The chain's CDR3 is CASSPATGGRHDQYF. CDR3 sequence (DNA): TGTGCCAGCAGCCCCGCGACAGGGGGCCGGCATGACCAGTACTTC.

V gene TRBV28 combines with J gene TRBJ1-3; 10 bases match TRBD1. Germline loops: CDR1 MDHEN, CDR2 SYDVKM. The trim removed 6 bases at V and 5 bases at J, leaving 7 bases unmatched. This CDR3 comprises 15 residues. The CDR3 DNA sequence: TGTGCCAGCAGGACGGGACAGGGGATTAGAAACACCATATATTTT. This gives the protein CASRTGQGIRNTIYF.

The rearrangement joins TRBV19 to TRBJ1-1; 11 bases fit TRBD1. In germline, CDR1 is LNHDA, CDR2 SQIVND (reference sequence). This CDR3 comprises 17 residues. V was clipped by 7 bases and J by 0 bases; unmatched bases: 10. The CDR3 loop reads CASKWARTGGLNTEAFF. The CDR3, as DNA: TGTGCCAGTAAGTGGGCACGGACAGGGGGCCTGAACACTGAAGCTTTCTTT.

The rearrangement joins TRBV19 to TRBJ2-5; 13 nucleotides align to TRBD2. Germline V lookup: CDR1 LNHDA, CDR2 SQIVND (reference sequence). The CDR3 loop spans 15 amino acids. V shed 6 bases, J shed 5 bases, and the junction held 6 bases outside the gene matches. CDR3 sequence reads: CASSMTSGGFETQYF. The CDR3 DNA sequence: TGTGCCAGTAGCATGACTAGCGGGGGGTTTGAGACCCAGTACTTC.

This chain links TRBV27 with TRBJ2-7; D call uncertain. The CDR3 is 16 residues long. Germline V gives CDR1 MNHEY, CDR2 SMNVEV (reference sequence). The V end was cut by 5 bases, the J end by 3 bases, with 20 bases between. The CDR3, as DNA: TGTGCCAGCAGTCCTTCCTCGGGCGTTCATGACTACGAGCAGTACTTC. Protein: CASSPSSGVHDYEQYF.

The chain combines TRBV9 with TRBJ2-7, with D perhaps matching TRBD1 or TRBD2 (6 bases each). This CDR3 has 14 amino acids. CDR1 is SGDLS, CDR2 YYNGEE, per germline. V was trimmed by 4 bases and J by 5 bases, leaving 16 bases between them. The CDR3 loop is CASSPGSRGDEQYF. Here the CDR3 DNA reads TGTGCCAGCAGCCCTGGGAGTAGGGGGGACGAGCAGTACTTC.

The CDR3 spells CASSQDYQGAAKNIQYF. The CDR3 nucleotides read TGCGCCAGCAGCCAAGATTATCAGGGGGCGGCCAAAAACATTCAGTACTTC. The chain employs TRBV4-1 and TRBJ2-4; 8 bases fit TRBD1. Germline-derived CDR1 and CDR2 are MGHRA and YSYEKL. V lost 0 bases and J lost 1; bases outside the gene matches: 5. There are 17 residues in the CDR3.

The rearrangement links TRBV10-3 to TRBJ1-6, with a possible D match to TRBD1 (5 bases). CDR1 and CDR2 from the germline V gene are ENHRY and SYGVKD. Trimming stripped 5 bases from V and 7 bases from J, with 9 bases between. This CDR3 comprises 13 residues. The CDR3 bases are TGTGCCATCAGTCCCACAGGAAATTCACCCCTCCACTTT. This gives the protein CAISPTGNSPLHF.

This sequence joins TRBV25-1 and TRBJ2-2, with D unresolved. V was clipped by 4 bases and J by 3 bases, with 9 bases between them. The CDR3 consists of 14 residues. The germline V gene encodes CDR1 MGHDK and CDR2 SYGVNS. CDR3 residues: CASSGLGDTGELFF. The CDR3 region has the DNA TGTGCCAGCAGTGGACTCGGTGACACCGGGGAGCTGTTTTTT.

The genes are TRBV27 and TRBJ2-1; D remains unclear. The CDR3 runs 12 residues. Looked up from germline, CDR1 is MNHEY and CDR2 is SMNVEV (reference sequence). The V end lost 2 bases, the J end lost 5 bases, and 4 bases lay between the germline ends. CDR3 in amino acids: CASSLKDNEQFF. DNA of the CDR3: TGTGCCAGCAGTTTAAAAGACAATGAGCAGTTCTTC.

The chain combines TRBV27 with TRBJ2-2, with TRBD2 matching over 8 bases. CDR3 length: 14 residues. The trim removed 6 bases at V and 5 bases at J, leaving 5 bases unmatched. From germline, CDR1 is MNHEY and CDR2 SMNVEV (reference sequence). CDR3 region: CASSRGGYTGELFF. The CDR3 nucleotides read TGTGCCAGCAGCCGCGGGGGGTATACCGGGGAGCTGTTTTTT.

The V gene is TRBV5-1, the J gene TRBJ1-2; D is possibly TRBD1 (5 bases). CDR1 is SGHRS, CDR2 YFSETQ, per germline. Trimming removed 2 bases at V and 0 bases at J, with 8 bases between. This CDR3 comprises 14 residues. The CDR3 DNA sequence: TGCGCCAGCAGCTTTGAGGGACCTAACTATGGCTACACCTTC. The encoded protein is CASSFEGPNYGYTF.

This chain connects TRBV5-6 to TRBJ2-2, with 7 bases aligning to TRBD2. V trimming: 4 bases; J trimming: 0 bases; junction bases outside the gene matches: 12. CDR3 length equals 18 residues. Germline-derived CDR1 and CDR2 are SGHDT and YYEEEE. CDR3: CASSPGGSGVANTGELFF. CDR3 nucleotide sequence: TGTGCCAGCAGCCCTGGAGGCAGCGGGGTCGCGAACACCGGGGAGCTGTTTTTT. The variable domain in full, completed from reference TRBV5-6 and TRBJ2-2, reads DAGVTQSPTHLIKTRGQQVTLRCSPKSGHDTVSWYQQALGQGPQFIFQYYEEEERQRGNFPDRFSGHQFPNYSSELNVNALLLGDSALYLCASSPGGSGVANTGELFFGEGSRLTVL.

The chain is built from TRBV5-4 and TRBJ1-1, with D perhaps TRBD1 (6 bases). Trimming removed 0 bases from V and 8 bases from J, with 17 bases in between. Germline-derived CDR1 and CDR2 are SGHNT and YYREEE (reference sequence). This CDR3 spans 15 amino acids. DNA for the CDR3: TGTGCCAGCAGCTTGGAAGCCTATACAGGGTCCGAAGCTTTCTTT. It yields the protein CASSLEAYTGSEAFF.

This clone has only one observation. The chain is built from TRBV6-5 and TRBJ1-4; TRBD1 agrees at 7 bases. The trim removed 2 bases at V and 11 bases at J, leaving 8 bases unmatched. In germline, CDR1 is MNHEY, CDR2 SVGAGI. The CDR3 is made up of 14 amino acids. The CDR3 bases are TGTGCCAGCAGTTACGGTCAGGGGGTTGAGAAACTGTTTTTT. Protein product: CASSYGQGVEKLFF.

This clone was found a few times. The CDR3 nucleotides read TGCGCCAGCAGCCCCGGGACTAGCGGGGCCTACAATGAGCAGTTCTTC. Protein: CASSPGTSGAYNEQFF. V usage is TRBV5-1 and J usage is TRBJ2-1; 13 bases fit TRBD2. J lost 2 bases, V lost 4 bases, and 3 bases had no gene match. The length of the CDR3 is 16 residues. Looked up from germline, CDR1 is SGHRS and CDR2 is YFSETQ.

The chain is built from TRBV6-5 and TRBJ2-3; 11 nucleotides line up with TRBD2. The CDR3 consists of 14 residues. CDR1 and CDR2 from the germline V gene are MNHEY and SVGAGI. J was trimmed by 4 bases and V by 6 bases; bases with no gene match: 3. Written as DNA, the CDR3 is TGTGCCAGCAGATTACTAGCGGGGGCAGATACGCAGTATTTT. Its translation is CASRLLAGADTQYF.

The chain carries TRBV7-9 and TRBJ2-4; tentatively, D is TRBD1 (6 bases). Trimming removed 0 bases at V and 2 bases at J, with 11 bases between. CDR1 and CDR2 from the germline V gene are SEHNR and FQNEAQ (reference sequence). The CDR3 has 16 amino acids. The CDR3 sequence: CASSLAPGASKNIQYF. CDR3 DNA sequence: TGTGCCAGCAGCTTAGCCCCAGGGGCATCCAAAAACATTCAGTACTTC.

This chain links TRBV7-8 with TRBJ2-1; 8 positions agree with TRBD1. With V trimmed by 0 bases and J by 0 bases, 7 bases remained unmatched. Germline V gives CDR1 SGHVS, CDR2 FQNEAQ. The CDR3 covers 18 residues. The CDR3 reads CASSLATRGPSSYNEQFF. CDR3 sequence (DNA): TGTGCCAGCAGCTTAGCAACCAGGGGGCCGAGCTCCTACAATGAGCAGTTCTTC.